The clone carrying this TCR beta chain was seen just once. Its specificity is unknown. This CDR3 comprises 18 residues. Looked up from germline, CDR1 is LGHNA and CDR2 is YSLEER. V was pared by 4 bases and J by 0 bases, with 7 bases of the junction left unmatched. Clones were sequenced by immunoSEQ multiplex PCR, and TCRdb holds only the in-frame ones, with some missing. This sample has roughly 120,000 clones; approximately 80% occur once, and the top ten carry roughly 3.1%. This entry comes from a study of radiotherapy plus CTLA-4 blockade in lung cancer. At the level of the study: Disease control was present in 30% to 40% of patients, and objective responses in approximately 20%.

Participants had chemo-refractory metastatic non-small-cell lung cancer and were treated with focal radiation plus ipilimumab CTLA-4 blockade. General observations from the study: After treatment with radiotherapy plus ipilimumab, TCR clones that came from the tumor expanded in blood. Per reports, early blood T cell clone dynamics, plus interferon-beta, forecast response most strongly.

The chain couples TRBV4-3 to TRBJ2-3; TRBD2 matches at 13 bases. This sample comprised peripheral blood, obtained from a patient treated with radiotherapy plus ipilimumab. The receptor was derived from a human donor with non-small cell lung cancer that progressed on radiotherapy plus ipilimumab. Some clones in this sample may be carry-over from other donors' samples. CDR3 bases: TGCGCCAGCAGCCCCTTTACTAGCGGGGGGGATAGCACAGATACGCAGTATTTT. Protein: CASSPFTSGGDSTDTQYF.